This entry features one T cell receptor beta chain sequence. The data originate from a study of cytomegalovirus exposure and HLA in healthy donors. Germline trimming cut 5 bases from V and 8 bases from J; bases unmatched to any gene: 13. The germline V gene has CDR1 SQVTM and CDR2 ANQGSEA. The CDR3 loop spans 14 amino acids. PCR amplification relied on 60 Vbeta primers (plus 13 Jbeta primers). Some clones are missing from TCRdb's copy, which holds only in-frame ones; the method was immunoSEQ multiplex PCR. This sample's clone table lists 55,000 to 75,000 clones. The rearrangement joins TRBV29-1 to TRBJ1-2; 8 bases agree with TRBD1. The TCR originated in a woman aged 25 to 39 in good health and CMV-seronegative. Material: PBMCs. The CDR3 protein is CSVRFPGQAQGYTF. Written as DNA, the CDR3 is TGCAGCGTTCGATTCCCGGGACAGGCCCAGGGCTACACCTTC.